What follows are 8 T cell receptor beta chains derived from one specimen sequenced in a study of blood T cell repertoires in COVID-19. Profiling relied on immunoSEQ multiplex PCR, and the TCRdb table lists in-frame clones only, not all of them. The sample gives about 160,000 clones, roughly 84% of which show up once; roughly 9.2% is in the top ten. Source material: peripheral blood. The source of these receptors is a woman of 80 years or more with active or convalescent COVID-19.

This rearrangement joins TRBV10-3 to TRBJ2-7, with D perhaps matching TRBD2 (6 bases). Germline CDR1 reads ENHRY; CDR2 reads SYGVKD. The CDR3 runs to 13 residues. Trimming took 8 bases from V and 2 from J, leaving 13 bases between them. The CDR3 DNA sequence: TGTGCCATCGAAGGGGACTCCCCCTACGAGCAGTACTTC. It translates to CAIEGDSPYEQYF.

The chain recombines TRBV11-3 with TRBJ1-1, with D possibly matching TRBD1 (5 bases). Trimming took off 3 bases at V and 1 base at J, with 9 bases between the two ends. The germline CDR1 and CDR2 sequences are SGHNT and YENEEA. CDR3 length: 14 amino acids. The CDR3: CASSFIDRNTEAFF. The CDR3 coding sequence is TGTGCCAGCAGCTTTATTGACAGGAACACTGAAGCTTTCTTT.

The V call is TRBV29-1, the J call TRBJ2-1; maybe TRBD2 (7 bases). Per germline, CDR1 SQVTM and CDR2 ANQGSEA. There are 15 residues in the CDR3. Trimming took off 2 bases at V and 2 bases at J, with 13 bases between the two ends. In nucleotides, the CDR3 is TGCAGCGTTGAAAAGGGGGGGGTTGCCTACAATGAGCAGTTCTTC. The encoded protein is CSVEKGGVAYNEQFF.

V is TRBV18 and J is TRBJ2-7, with D tentatively TRBD1 (6 bases). The CDR3 runs to 14 residues. Deletions cut 3 bases from V and 1 base from J, with 10 bases between. Germline V gene sequence: CDR1 KGHSH, CDR2 LQKENI. This chain's CDR3 is CASSPLGQSYEQYF. The CDR3 nucleotides read TGTGCCAGCTCACCCCTAGGACAGTCCTACGAGCAGTACTTC.

The V and J genes are TRBV2 and TRBJ1-5; 9 bases map to TRBD1. Germline V gene sequence: CDR1 SNHLY, CDR2 FYNNEI. Trimming cost V 7 bases and J 4 bases; bases outside gene matches: 11. This CDR3 contains 16 residues. DNA for the CDR3: TGTGCCAGCAAAAATACGGGACAGGGTCTAAATCAGCCCCAGCATTTT. This gives the protein CASKNTGQGLNQPQHF.

This chain joins TRBV3-1 (or the pseudogene TRBV3-2) and TRBJ1-5; possible D gene TRBD1, 6 bases. V lost 4 bases to trimming and J lost 0 bases, with 13 bases between them. This CDR3 comprises 16 residues. Germline CDR1 is LGHDT and CDR2 is YNNKEL (reference sequence). Written as DNA, the CDR3 is TGTGCCAGCAGCCCCGCACAGGGCCTTAGCAATCAGCCCCAGCATTTT. Protein product: CASSPAQGLSNQPQHF.

The chain uses TRBV6-2 or TRBV6-3 and TRBJ2-5; D perhaps matches TRBD1 (6 bases). Germline loops: CDR1 MNHEY, CDR2 SVGEGT. This CDR3 has 16 amino acids. V was cut by 0 bases and J by 1 base, with 12 bases left in between. The CDR3 nucleotides read TGTGCCAGCAGTTACTCCAGGGGCAGACCCCAAGAGACCCAGTACTTC. It specifies CASSYSRGRPQETQYF.

The table lists this clone with a count of one. The rearrangement joins TRBV6-6 to TRBJ2-1, with a possible D match to TRBD1 (6 bases). V gave up 0 bases and J gave up 7 bases, with 7 bases separating them. The CDR3 extends over 13 amino acids. CDR1 MNHNY and CDR2 SVGAGI come from the germline V gene (reference sequence). The CDR3 reads CASSYSRGNEQFF. CDR3 in DNA: TGTGCCAGCAGTTACTCGAGGGGGAATGAGCAGTTCTTC.